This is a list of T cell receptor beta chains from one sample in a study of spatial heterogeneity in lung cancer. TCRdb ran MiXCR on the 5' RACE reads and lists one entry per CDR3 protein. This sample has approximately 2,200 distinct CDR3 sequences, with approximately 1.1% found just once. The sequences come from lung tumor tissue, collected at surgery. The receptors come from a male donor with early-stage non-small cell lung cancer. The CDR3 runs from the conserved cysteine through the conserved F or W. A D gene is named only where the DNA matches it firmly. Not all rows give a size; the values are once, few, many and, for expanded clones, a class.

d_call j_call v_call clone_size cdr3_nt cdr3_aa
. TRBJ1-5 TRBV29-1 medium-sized TGCAGCGTACAATACCCCCTTGGAAGCAATCAGCCCCAGCATTTT CSVQYPLGSNQPQHF
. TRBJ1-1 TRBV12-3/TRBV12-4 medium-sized TGTGCCAGCAGGTCCGGGGACGGACCCTCCCTCACAACTGAAGCTTTCTTT CASRSGDGPSLTTEAFF
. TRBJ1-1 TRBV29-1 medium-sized TGCAGCGCGGACGAAGGGGTGATGAACACTGAAGCTTTCTTT CSADEGVMNTEAFF
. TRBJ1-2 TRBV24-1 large TGTGCCACCAGTGATTCCCCCAGCGTAGGGAGCGGCGAGGGCTACACCTTC CATSDSPSVGSGEGYTF
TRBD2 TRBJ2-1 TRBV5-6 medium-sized TGTGCCAGCAGTTCGCCTACTAGCGGGAGGACCAGTGAGCAGTTCTTC CASSSPTSGRTSEQFF
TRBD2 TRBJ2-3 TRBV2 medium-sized TGTGCCAGCAGTGAAGGCGCTAGCGGGGGGATCACAGATACGCAGTATTTT CASSEGASGGITDTQYF
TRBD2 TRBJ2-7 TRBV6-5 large TGTGCCAGCAGTTACGGGGGGGAAACCTACGAGCAGTACTTC CASSYGGETYEQYF
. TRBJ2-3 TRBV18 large TGTGCCAGCTCACCATCCCGCATCGGGGGCACAGATACGCAGTATTTT CASSPSRIGGTDTQYF
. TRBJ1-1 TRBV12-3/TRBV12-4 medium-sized TGTGCCAGCAGGATGGACGGTATGAACACTGAAGCTTTCTTT CASRMDGMNTEAFF
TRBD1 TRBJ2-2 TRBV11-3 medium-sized TGTGCCAGCAGCCTGGGACAGGGGGGAGTTAACACCGGGGAGCTGTTTTTT CASSLGQGGVNTGELFF
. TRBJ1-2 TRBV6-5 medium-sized TGTGCCAGCAGTCCTAGCGGGGGTGGCTACACCTTC CASSPSGGGYTF
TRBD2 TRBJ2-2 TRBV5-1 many TGCGCCAGCAGCTCAAGCGGGAGGGACGCCGGGGAGCTGTTTTTT CASSSSGRDAGELFF
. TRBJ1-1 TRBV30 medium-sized TGTGCCAACTTCAAACAGGGAAGGGACACTGAAGCTTTCTTT CANFKQGRDTEAFF
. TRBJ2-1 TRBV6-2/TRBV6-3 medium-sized TGTGCCAGCAGTTACCGGGACTACAATGAGCAGTTCTTC CASSYRDYNEQFF
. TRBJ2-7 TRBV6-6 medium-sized TGTGCCAGCAGGCCGATCCAGACTATTTACGAGCAGTACTTC CASRPIQTIYEQYF
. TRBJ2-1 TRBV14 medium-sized TGTGCCAGCAGCCAAGAGAGAATCGGTGAGCAGTTCTTC CASSQERIGEQFF
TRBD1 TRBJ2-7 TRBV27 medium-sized TGTGCCAGCAGGTTCCGGGACAGGGTGGGCGAGCAGTACTTC CASRFRDRVGEQYF
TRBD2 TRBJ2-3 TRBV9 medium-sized TGTGCCAGCAGCGCCACTAGCGGGGGGGGCACAGATACGCAGTATTTT CASSATSGGGTDTQYF
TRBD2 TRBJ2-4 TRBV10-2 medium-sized TGCGCCAGCAGTGAGACTAGCGAACTAGCCAAAAACATTCAGTACTTC CASSETSELAKNIQYF
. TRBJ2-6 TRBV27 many TGTGCCAGCAGTTTATCGGGGGGCGGGGCGACTGGGGCCAACGTCCTGACTTTC CASSLSGGGATGANVLTF
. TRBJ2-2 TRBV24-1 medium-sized TGTGCCACCTTGGTAGGTTCCACCGGGGAGCTGTTTTTT CATLVGSTGELFF
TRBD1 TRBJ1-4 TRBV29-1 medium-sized TGCAGCGCGGGACAGAGTGAAAAACTGTTTTTT CSAGQSEKLFF
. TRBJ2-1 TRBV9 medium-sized TGTGCCAGCAGCGGAGGGGGGCCCTACAATGAGCAGTTCTTC CASSGGGPYNEQFF
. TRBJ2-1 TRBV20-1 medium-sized TGCAGTGCTAGAGATAGGGGGAGCTCCTACAATGAGCAGTTCTTC CSARDRGSSYNEQFF
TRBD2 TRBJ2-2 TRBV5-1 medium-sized TGCGCCAGCACCCCTCCGACTAGCGGGAGCCTGGACACCGGGGAGCTGTTTTTT CASTPPTSGSLDTGELFF
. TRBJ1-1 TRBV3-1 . TGTGCCAGCAGCAAAGTCCACACTGAAGCTTTATTT CASSKVHTEALF
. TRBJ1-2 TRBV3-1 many TGTGCCAGCAGCCAAGACTTTGCCTATGGCTACACCTTC CASSQDFAYGYTF
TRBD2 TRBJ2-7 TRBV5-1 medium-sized TGCGCCAGCAGCTTGGACAGGGATCCTTGGCGGGAGGCCTACGAGCAGTACTTC CASSLDRDPWREAYEQYF
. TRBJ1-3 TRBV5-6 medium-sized TGTGCCAGCAGCTTGCCAGGGTCTGGAAACACCATATATTTT CASSLPGSGNTIYF
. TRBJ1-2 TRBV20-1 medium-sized TGCAGTGCCCAGGACAGAATTAACTATGGCTACACCTTC CSAQDRINYGYTF
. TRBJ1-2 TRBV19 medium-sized TGTGCCAGTAGTATGGCGGCTAGGGGAAATGGCTACACCTTC CASSMAARGNGYTF
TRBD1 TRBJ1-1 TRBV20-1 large TGCAGTGTTCCGGGACAGGGGTCCACTGAAGCTTTCTTT CSVPGQGSTEAFF
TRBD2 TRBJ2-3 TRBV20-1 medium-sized TGCAGTGCCGTACTAGGGACTAGCGCCTCCTCTAGCACAGATACGCAGTATTTT CSAVLGTSASSSTDTQYF
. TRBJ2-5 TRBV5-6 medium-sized TGTGCCAGCAGCACCCGGGGGTCGCAGGAGGTAGAGACCCAGTACTTC CASSTRGSQEVETQYF
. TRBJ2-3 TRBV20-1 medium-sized TGCAGTGCTAGATTAGCGCCGACAGATACGCAGTATTTT CSARLAPTDTQYF
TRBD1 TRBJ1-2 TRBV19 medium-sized TGTGCCAGTAGTATGGCGGCAGGGGGACTCTATGGCTACACCTTC CASSMAAGGLYGYTF
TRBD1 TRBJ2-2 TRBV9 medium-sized TGTGCCAGCAGCGTAGACTCAGGGGGCGTCGGGGAGCTGTTTTTT CASSVDSGGVGELFF
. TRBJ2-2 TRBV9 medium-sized TGTGCCAGCAGCGTAGTGGAGAGCACCGGGGAGCTGTTTTTT CASSVVESTGELFF
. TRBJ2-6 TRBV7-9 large TGTGCCAGCAGCTACGAAAGGGTAGGGGCCAACGTCCTGACTTTC CASSYERVGANVLTF
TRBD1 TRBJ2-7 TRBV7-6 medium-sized TGTGCCAGCAGCTTCGGGACAGGGGGGACCGAGCAGTACTTC CASSFGTGGTEQYF
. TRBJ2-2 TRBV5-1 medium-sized TGCGCCAGCAGCGGCAATACAAGGAACACCGGGGAGCTGTTTTTT CASSGNTRNTGELFF
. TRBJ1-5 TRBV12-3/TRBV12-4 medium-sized TGTGCCAGCAGGCCCTCCCGGGGGGGTCTTAATCAGCCCCAGCATTTT CASRPSRGGLNQPQHF
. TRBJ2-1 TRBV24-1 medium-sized TGTGCCACCAGTGATTTATACCGGGACACCCTCGATGAGCAGTTCTTC CATSDLYRDTLDEQFF
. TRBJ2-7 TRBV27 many TGTGCCAGCAGAGTTTCGAGGAACAGAACCTACGAGCAGTACTTC CASRVSRNRTYEQYF
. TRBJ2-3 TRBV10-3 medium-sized TGTGCCATCAGTGAGTTTGAGCGGGATACGCAGTATTTT CAISEFERDTQYF
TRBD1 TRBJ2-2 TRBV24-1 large TGTGCCACCAGTGATCGGACAGGCACCGGGGAGCTGTTTTTT CATSDRTGTGELFF
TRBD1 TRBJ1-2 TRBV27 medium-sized TGTGCCAGCACCGGAAGACAGGGGGCAGGAGTTAACTATGGCTACACCTTC CASTGRQGAGVNYGYTF
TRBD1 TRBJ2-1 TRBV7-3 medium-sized TGTGCCAGCAGCTTAACGGTAGCAGGGGGTGAGCAGTTCTTC CASSLTVAGGEQFF
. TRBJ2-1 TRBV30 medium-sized TGTGCCTGGAGTACGCAACCGGGACTCAAATACAATGAGCAGTTCTTC CAWSTQPGLKYNEQFF
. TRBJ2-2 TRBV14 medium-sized TGTGCCAGCAGCCGGGTAGCCTTAACCGGGGAGCTGTTTTTT CASSRVALTGELFF
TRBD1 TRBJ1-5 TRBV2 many TGTGCCAGCAATCGACGGACAGGGGATGAGCAGCCCCAGCATTTT CASNRRTGDEQPQHF